This TCR beta chain derives from a study of Graves' ophthalmopathy and Graves' hyperthyroidism. Study results and limitations: A 13-signature model separated ophthalmopathy from stable hyperthyroidism, reaching around 90% sensitivity and 75% to 83% specificity cross-validated. Blood repertoires reportedly contained most expanded thyroid clonotypes above 0.001 frequency.

For repertoire sequencing, the TCR beta CDR3 regions were amplified from RNA transcripts. HTBI primers were employed in first-round RT-PCR, then a second-round multiplex PCR followed. TCRdb re-derived calls from the multiplex PCR reads in MiXCR, one entry per CDR3 protein. The data show around 1.1 million distinct CDR3 sequences, around a third seen once. Other autoimmune diseases, uncontrolled infections, pregnancy or lactation ruled patients out of participation. Physicians reached a diagnosis by relying on clinical symptoms, serum thyroxine, TRAb, thyroid ultrasound and orbital computed tomography. This clonotype has at least ten counts. Its matching antigen is unknown. V dropped 8 bases and J dropped 6 bases, with 16 bases sitting between them. Germline V gene sequence: CDR1 SEHNR, CDR2 FQNEAQ (reference sequence). CDR3 length equals 13 residues.

The sample taken for sequencing was peripheral blood or thyroid tissue (not recorded which). This clonotype was obtained from an adult man with Graves' hyperthyroidism. The V gene is TRBV7-9, the J gene TRBJ1-2; D ambiguous. As DNA, the CDR3 is TGTGCCAGCGAAAGTGGGGTCATTAATGGCTACACCTTC. As protein: CASESGVINGYTF.